These 30 T cell receptor beta chains share one sample of origin, sequenced in a study of human T cells and chemical hapten exposure. TCRdb independently ran MiXCR on the RACE reads; one entry per CDR3 protein. Of a few hundred thousand distinct CDR3 sequences in the sample, approximately 8.4% were seen once. Time point meaning: pre-sensitization, week 0. Indicated treatment: therapeutic diphenylcyclopropenone sensitization with weekly scalp DPC. This sample comprised whole blood, obtained in connection with sensitization to the hapten diphenylcyclopropenone (DPC). The receptor source for this set is a woman in her forties with alopecia areata. Some clones in this sample may be carry-over from other donors' samples.

DNA of the CDR3: TGTGCCAGCAGGACAGGGTCCCCCAGCCGGAACACTGAAGCTTTCTTT. As protein: CASRTGSPSRNTEAFF. The chain has TRBV28 and TRBJ1-1; the match to TRBD1 covers 7 bases. Germline V CDR1 and CDR2: MDHEN, SYDVKM. The CDR3 is made up of 16 amino acids. The trim removed 6 bases at V and 1 base at J, leaving 11 bases unmatched.

Ten or more counts support this clonotype. The chain recombines TRBV20-1 with TRBJ2-7; TRBD2 matches 14 bases. V was clipped by 6 bases and J by 6 bases; unmatched bases: 7. This CDR3 has 14 residues. Germline loops: CDR1 DFQATT, CDR2 SNEGSKA (reference sequence). The DNA of the CDR3 is TGCAGTGCACCACGACTAGCGGGAGGGCCCGAGCAGTACTTC. Residues: CSAPRLAGGPEQYF.

The chain links TRBV20-1 to TRBJ2-7; a possible D gene is TRBD1 (7 bases). Trimming took 4 bases from V and 0 from J, leaving 10 bases between them. Germline CDR1 reads DFQATT; CDR2 reads SNEGSKA (reference sequence). This CDR3 is built from 13 residues. The CDR3 coding sequence is TGCAGTGCTAACAGGGGACTCTCCTACGAGCAGTACTTC. Translating gives CSANRGLSYEQYF.

The V call is TRBV20-1, the J call TRBJ1-5, with TRBD1 as a possible D gene (5 bases). CDR1 DFQATT and CDR2 SNEGSKA come from the germline V gene (reference sequence). The CDR3 is 14 residues long. The V and J ends lost 0 bases and 9 bases respectively, with 15 bases between them. CDR3 protein: CSARDLAGTWPQHF. The CDR3 nucleotides read TGCAGTGCTAGAGATCTGGCAGGGACGTGGCCCCAGCATTTT.

This clonotype was seen more than once but under ten times. V and J are TRBV28 and TRBJ1-4; tentatively, D is TRBD1 (6 bases). With 5 bases removed from V and 3 bases from J, the gap between germline ends came to 16 bases. The CDR3 spans 16 residues. CDR1 and CDR2 from the germline V gene are MDHEN and SYDVKM. This chain's CDR3 is CASSKDSGTANEKLFF. In DNA, the CDR3 is TGTGCCAGCAGTAAGGACAGCGGGACCGCTAATGAAAAACTGTTTTTT. The variable domain in full, completed from reference TRBV28 and TRBJ1-4, reads DVKVTQSSRYLVKRTGEKVFLECVQDMDHENMFWYRQDPGLGLRLIYFSYDVKMKEKGDIPEGYSVSREKKERFSLILESASTNQTSMYLCASSKDSGTANEKLFFGSGTQLSVL.

This clonotype was recorded at least ten times. One end of the junction is discordant with germline, which a read error may explain. The chain couples TRBV4-1 to TRBJ1-1, with D possibly matching TRBD1 (6 bases). CDR1 is MGHRA and CDR2 is YSYEKL in the germline V gene. This CDR3 contains 15 residues. The CDR3 DNA is TGCGCCAGCAGCCAAGAATCCGGGACAAACAATGAAGCTTTCTTT. This sequence encodes CASSQESGTNNEAFF.

This clonotype was seen a handful of times. V and J are TRBV27 and TRBJ1-1; D possibly corresponds to TRBD1 (5 bases). Trimming stripped 3 bases from V and 4 bases from J, with 12 bases between. The germline gives CDR1 MNHEY, CDR2 SMNVEV (reference sequence). The CDR3 is 14 amino acids. DNA for the CDR3: TGTGCCAGCAGTTTGTCAGGGCCTACCACTGAAGCTTTCTTT. It is translated as CASSLSGPTTEAFF.

This clonotype has ten or more counts. The chain recombines TRBV7-9 with TRBJ2-3, with TRBD2 matching over 7 bases. This CDR3 is 14 amino acids long. V lost 5 bases, J lost 6 bases, and 8 bases stayed unmatched. Germline V gives CDR1 SEHNR, CDR2 FQNEAQ (reference sequence). DNA for the CDR3: TGTGCCAGCAGCCCCCAAAGCGGGATGGATACGCAGTATTTT. It encodes CASSPQSGMDTQYF. Complete variable domain (other parts from reference TRBV7-9 and TRBJ2-3): DTGVSQNPRHKITKRGQNVTFRCDPISEHNRLYWYRQTLGQGPEFLTYFQNEAQLEKSRLLSDRFSAERPKGSFSTLEIQRTEQGDSAMYLCASSPQSGMDTQYFGPGTRLTVL.

The chain joins TRBV3-1 to TRBJ2-1; 10 bases are a match to TRBD2. This CDR3 contains 15 residues. V lost 1 base, J lost 9 bases, and 6 bases stayed unmatched. Germline values: CDR1 LGHDT, CDR2 YNNKEL (reference sequence). The CDR3 loop reads CASSQGELAGLEQFF. The CDR3 region has the DNA TGTGCCAGCAGCCAAGGGGAACTAGCGGGACTTGAGCAGTTCTTC.

The genes are TRBV7-9 and TRBJ2-1, with D perhaps matching TRBD1 (5 bases). Trimming pared 3 bases from V and 0 bases from J, leaving 9 bases between. The length of the CDR3 is 15 residues. The germline gives CDR1 SEHNR, CDR2 FQNEAQ (reference sequence). The CDR3 region has the DNA TGTGCCAGCAGCTTGTATGGGGCCTCCTACAATGAGCAGTTCTTC. Residues: CASSLYGASYNEQFF.

This rearrangement joins TRBV29-1 to TRBJ2-5; 9 positions match TRBD2. V lost 7 bases to trimming and J lost 0 bases; unmatched junction nucleotides: 6. Germline V gene sequence: CDR1 SQVTM, CDR2 ANQGSEA. This CDR3 is built from 14 residues. This CDR3 is CSGQTSGHQETQYF. DNA for the CDR3: TGCAGCGGACAGACTAGCGGTCACCAAGAGACCCAGTACTTC.

This clonotype was seen repeatedly, ten times or more. The V call is TRBV28, the J call TRBJ2-6; D remains ambiguous. V was clipped by 10 bases and J by 0 bases, with 16 bases between them. Germline V CDR1 and CDR2: MDHEN, SYDVKM. CDR3 length: 16 amino acids. The CDR3 here is CATGDGQTSGANVLTF. The CDR3 DNA follows: TGTGCCACTGGCGACGGGCAGACCTCTGGGGCCAACGTCCTGACTTTC.

The sample holds many counts of this clonotype. The chain employs TRBV12-3 or TRBV12-4 and TRBJ1-6; D is perhaps TRBD1 (5 bases). The CDR3 totals 15 residues. The V and J ends lost 3 bases and 3 bases respectively, with 9 bases between them. The CDR3 protein is CASSFGQGYNSPLHF. The CDR3 DNA is TGTGCCAGCAGTTTTGGCCAGGGCTATAATTCACCCCTCCACTTT.

The chain recombines TRBV11-1 with TRBJ2-5, with D perhaps assigned TRBD1 or TRBD2 (5 bases each). V was shortened by 5 bases and J by 4 bases, with 14 bases between the two germline ends. From germline, CDR1 is SGHAT and CDR2 FQDESV (reference sequence). This CDR3 is built from 14 residues. The CDR3 DNA reads TGTGCCAGCAGCCGTACTGAGGGGCGAGAGACCCAGTACTTC. Translation: CASSRTEGRETQYF. Full variable domain (remainder filled in from reference TRBV11-1 and TRBJ2-5): EAEVAQSPRYKITEKSQAVAFWCDPISGHATLYWYRQILGQGPELLVQFQDESVVDDSQLPKDRFSAERLKGVDSTLKIQPAELGDSAMYLCASSRTEGRETQYFGPGTRLLVL.

The chain has TRBV28 and TRBJ2-7; 7 nucleotides match TRBD2. Losses at the gene ends were 4 bases for V and 3 bases for J; bases not matched to a gene: 12. CDR3 length: 16 residues. The germline gives CDR1 MDHEN, CDR2 SYDVKM. The CDR3 DNA reads TGTGCCAGCAGTTCCCCCGGGGGGACGGAGTACTACGAGCAGTACTTC. Amino acids: CASSSPGGTEYYEQYF.

The chain has TRBV12-3 or TRBV12-4 and TRBJ1-5, with D possibly TRBD1 on 6 matching bases. The V end was cut by 6 bases, the J end by 2 bases, with 14 bases between. The CDR3 has 15 amino acids. The CDR3 spells CASRRQGFGNQPQHF. CDR3 bases: TGTGCCAGCAGGCGTCAGGGGTTTGGCAATCAGCCCCAGCATTTT.

V usage is TRBV12-3 or TRBV12-4 and J usage is TRBJ2-2; the match to TRBD2 covers 8 bases. With 4 bases clipped from V and 1 base from J, the junction kept 8 bases outside the gene matches. The length of the CDR3 is 17 residues. The CDR3 DNA reads as TGTGCCAGCAGTTCCCCGGGGGGGCGGGAGAACACCGGGGAGCTGTTTTTT. It translates to CASSSPGGRENTGELFF.

This clonotype turned up a few times. The chain employs TRBV29-1 and TRBJ2-3; D ambiguous. The CDR3 consists of 13 residues. Germline V CDR1 and CDR2: SQVTM, ANQGSEA. Trimming removed 7 bases from V and 4 bases from J, with 15 bases in between. The DNA for the CDR3 is TGCAGCGCCCTCCCCCCCCCGGCAGATACGCAGTATTTT. It translates to CSALPPPADTQYF.

This clonotype was seen a few times. The V call is TRBV6-5, the J call TRBJ1-3; TRBD1 might be the D (5 bases). Deletions cut 0 bases from V and 0 bases from J, with 9 bases between. The germline V gene has CDR1 MNHEY and CDR2 SVGAGI. This CDR3 is 16 amino acids long. CDR3 sequence (DNA): TGTGCCAGCAGTTACTCGGGACGGCCCTCTGGAAACACCATATATTTT. It is translated as CASSYSGRPSGNTIYF.

This clonotype has a handful of counts. The V and J genes are TRBV7-2 and TRBJ2-2; D is possibly TRBD2 (5 bases). Germline values: CDR1 SGHTA, CDR2 FQGNSA. This CDR3 spans 14 amino acids. V lost 6 bases and J lost 3, with 11 bases in between. The CDR3 bases are TGTGCCAGCAGAGAACCCGGGGACACCGGGGAGCTGTTTTTT. It translates to CASREPGDTGELFF.

The rearrangement uses TRBV27 and TRBJ2-6; the D is unclear. CDR3 length: 15 amino acids. CDR1 is MNHEY, CDR2 SMNVEV, per germline (reference sequence). V lost 6 bases, J lost 0 bases, and 9 bases lay in between. DNA of the CDR3: TGTGCCAGCAGCTTACTGAACTCTGGGGCCAACGTCCTGACTTTC. The encoded protein is CASSLLNSGANVLTF.

This clonotype was counted a few times. The chain combines TRBV7-2 with TRBJ2-5; perhaps TRBD1 as D (6 bases). From germline, CDR1 is SGHTA and CDR2 FQGNSA. The CDR3 sequence is 15 residues long. Trimming took 5 bases from V and 1 from J, leaving 14 bases between them. The CDR3 nucleotides read TGTGCCAGCAGCCCCGTAACAGGGCCCCAAGAGACCCAGTACTTC. It codes for CASSPVTGPQETQYF.

This clonotype has a handful of counts. This chain links TRBV5-4 with TRBJ1-6; D is unclear. CDR1 SGHNT and CDR2 YYREEE come from the germline V gene (reference sequence). The V gene lost 4 bases and the J gene lost 1 base, with 9 bases spanning the gap. This CDR3 is built from 15 residues. Here the CDR3 reads CASSTQESYNSPLHF. The CDR3 bases are TGTGCCAGCAGCACCCAGGAATCCTATAATTCACCCCTCCACTTT.

In its sample, this clonotype was seen a few times. This chain links TRBV7-2 with TRBJ2-2, with 7 bases identical to TRBD2. V trimming: 1 base; J trimming: 4 bases; junction bases outside the gene matches: 3. The CDR3 spans 15 residues. Per germline, CDR1 SGHTA and CDR2 FQGNSA. CDR3 DNA sequence: TGTGCCAGCAGCTTAGGGGGAGGGCCCACCGGGGAGCTGTTTTTT. This translates into CASSLGGGPTGELFF.

The table lists this clonotype with a few counts. The chain uses TRBV28 and TRBJ2-7; no firm D call. The germline CDR1 and CDR2 sequences are MDHEN and SYDVKM. Trimming left V 6 bases short and J 6 bases short, with 12 bases between. CDR3 length: 12 amino acids. In DNA, the CDR3 is TGTGCCAGCAGCCTCCGAGTGGGCGAGCAGTACTTC. Translation gives CASSLRVGEQYF.

The chain recombines TRBV27 with TRBJ2-3; D ambiguous. The V gene's germline CDR1 is MNHEY and CDR2 SMNVEV (reference sequence). This CDR3 comprises 14 residues. V lost 3 bases, J lost 1 base, and 8 bases lay in between. CDR3 sequence reads: CASSFGPGTDTQYF. The DNA of the CDR3 is TGTGCCAGCAGTTTCGGACCAGGCACAGATACGCAGTATTTT.

This clonotype was counted many times. The chain has TRBV28 and TRBJ2-1, with D perhaps matching TRBD2 (6 bases). Trimming removed 6 bases from V and 3 bases from J, with 9 bases in between. Germline values: CDR1 MDHEN, CDR2 SYDVKM. This CDR3 region has 13 residues. The CDR3 reads CASSSGFYNEQFF. The DNA for the CDR3 is TGTGCCAGCAGCAGCGGGTTCTACAATGAGCAGTTCTTC.

In this sample, this clonotype turned up a few times. The chain links TRBV6-5 to TRBJ1-1; maybe TRBD1 (5 bases). There are 14 residues in the CDR3. The V end was cut by 5 bases, the J end by 0 bases, with 10 bases between. Germline V gives CDR1 MNHEY, CDR2 SVGAGI. The CDR3 bases are TGTGCCAGCAGTAAGACAGCCATGAACACTGAAGCTTTCTTT. Translating it yields CASSKTAMNTEAFF.

This clonotype was observed at least ten times. The chain carries TRBV4-3 and TRBJ2-5; no definite D call. V lost 2 bases to trimming and J lost 4 bases, with 8 bases between them. The V gene's germline CDR1 is LGHNA and CDR2 YSLEER. This CDR3 region has 13 residues. CDR3 coding DNA: TGCGCCAGCAGCCAAACTCAAGGAGAGACCCAGTACTTC. Translated, it gives CASSQTQGETQYF.

This clonotype has just a few counts. The gene calls are TRBV6-5 and TRBJ2-5, with D possibly matching TRBD1 (6 bases). This CDR3 comprises 15 residues. Trimming took 8 bases from V and 5 from J, leaving 21 bases between them. Germline values: CDR1 MNHEY, CDR2 SVGAGI. The CDR3 nucleotides are TGTGCCAGCGCCTTTCGAACCGCAGGGGTGGAGACCCAGTACTTC. Translated: CASAFRTAGVETQYF.